This T cell receptor (beta chain) emerged from a study of T cell responses to AZD1222 COVID-19 vaccine (dated by TCRdb to 2020 to 2023). For the study in its entirety: Because spike-specific TCR depth and breadth did not differ between the two schedules, AZD1222 recipients who got a second dose at roughly 4 weeks were pooled with those who got a second dose at roughly 12 weeks. TCR sequencing covered more than 230 trial participants: 207 given two doses of AZD1222 and about 26 given two doses of MenACWY control vaccine. Trial participants were enrolled by age into 18-55, 56-69 and 70-plus year subgroups, with roughly 160, 29 and 62 TCR-sequenced participants respectively.

General conclusions and limits of the study: In the small 56-69-year group, the increase in depth fell short of significance, most likely because of low power. No day 14 peak-response samples were available, so repertoires were characterized only after the peak T cell response. Reportedly, close to half of the unique spike-specific TCRs recognized epitopes lying outside the regions that are mutated in the B.1.351 and B.1.1.7 variants. Most participants were white British and females outnumbered males, and the authors suggested that clonal diversity may have been underestimated. CD4 TCRs associated with the vaccine covered the entire spike protein, and the dominant responses were in regions 160-218 and 743-854. Only six AZD1222 recipients were SARS-CoV-2 seropositive at baseline, limiting conclusions about previously exposed vaccinees. After two AZD1222 doses, both the breadth and the depth of spike-specific TCRs were significantly higher than at day 0 and than in MenACWY recipients.

The intended sense of this specimen's time point label: baseline before first vaccination. Samples from vaccinated people were obtained from the UK trials COV001 and COV002, which included a single-blind randomized controlled phase 2/3 trial of AZD1222 (ChAdOx1 nCoV-19) in healthy adults. Trial participant PBMC samples were collected at day 0 and day 28 after the second dose for TCRbeta chain sequencing. This clone was recorded a few times. Its antigen is not yet known. Nothing much larger sits one base from this clone, and base qualities are not available. The CDR3 regions of human TCRbeta chains were analyzed by immunosequencing. Per the source publication's procedure: TCRs in the repertoires were compared against a reference library of SARS-CoV-2-specific TCRs that had been generated with the MIRA antigen-specificity platform. Breadth was defined as the fraction of unique TCRs that were SARS-CoV-2-associated, and depth was defined as the fraction of total T cells that were SARS-CoV-2-associated. Using the MIRA data, each spike-specific TCR was assigned both to the spike region to which the TCR was reactive and to a CD4 or CD8 class. Log10-transformed breadth and depth values were compared by one-way ANOVA with Sidak's multiple comparisons tests. TCRdb re-hosts the immuneACCESS table, in-frame sequences only. Its copies lack some clones; in the studies checked, an unresolved V gene accounts for under half of them, and the cause for the rest is not known. The DNA was the basis for D and trimming; V, J and clone size are from that table. Across this sample there are around 50,000 clones, with about 81% seen only once. The top ten clonotypes cover roughly 10% of the sample.

The germline V gene (reference sequence) supplies CDR1 SGHNT and CDR2 YYREEE. The CDR3 starts with the cysteine, ends with the phenylalanine, and has 14 residues. CDR3 DNA is the only sequence kept; it has 42 bases, read in frame from the first base. Between the V and J ends, shortened by 4 bases and 5 bases respectively, the junction contains 15 bases. The sequence derives from an adult in good health. The chain is assembled from TRBV5-4 and TRBJ1-1; TRBD1 is a possible D gene, resting on 6 matching bases. The source material was peripheral blood, sampled on day 0 of AZD1222 vaccination. The CDR3 in this case is CASSPVGQLTEAFF. Read as DNA, the sequence is TGTGCCAGCAGCCCCGTCGGACAGTTAACTGAAGCTTTCTTT.